The clone carrying this TCR beta chain was seen just once. Libraries were prepared by immunoSEQ multiplex PCR; TCRdb keeps only in-frame clonotypes and omits some of them. The sample consists of 1,400,000 or so clones, approximately 98.5% of them appearing once. The source of the sample is a study of shared clonotypes between healthy human individuals. Material for sequencing was naive CD4+ T cells sorted from blood. The subset is: CD45RA+ positively selected. The clonotype comes from a man in his thirties or forties in good health.

This CDR3 is CASSYRRTSPYEQYF. CDR3 in DNA: TGTGCCAGCAGTTATCGACGTACGAGCCCCTACGAGCAGTACTTC. This rearrangement joins TRBV6-5 to TRBJ2-7; D is ambiguous. The CDR3 loop spans 15 amino acids. The germline V gene has CDR1 MNHEY and CDR2 SVGAGI. The germline V and J ends were trimmed by 3 bases and 2 bases, with 14 bases remaining between them.